What follows are 29 T cell receptor beta chains derived from one specimen sequenced in a study of blood T cell repertoires in COVID-19. The data were produced by immunoSEQ multiplex PCR, yet TCRdb's version contains in-frame clones alone and is incomplete. Seen here are 35,000 to 50,000 clones, approximately 88% observed once, and the top ten hold approximately 1.5%. Input material: peripheral blood. The origin of the receptors is a woman aged 40 to 50 with acute or convalescent COVID-19.

This sequence joins TRBV2 and TRBJ1-1; D unresolved. CDR3 length: 12 residues. Per the germline V gene, CDR1 is SNHLY and CDR2 is FYNNEI. V lost 4 bases and J 1 base, leaving 4 bases between the germline ends. Here the CDR3 reads CASSAGNTEAFF. The CDR3, as DNA: TGTGCCAGCAGTGCAGGGAACACTGAAGCTTTCTTT.

DNA for the CDR3: TGTGCCAGCAGCTTAGAGACAGGCCTCTTGACCCAGTACTTC. Residues: CASSLETGLLTQYF. The chain has TRBV7-2 and TRBJ2-5; perhaps TRBD1 as D (6 bases). CDR1 is SGHTA and CDR2 is FQGNSA in the germline V gene. CDR3 length: 14 amino acids. V lost 1 base and J 7 bases, leaving 13 bases between the germline ends.

The chain recombines TRBV7-3 with TRBJ2-5; TRBD1 matches 9 bases. The length of the CDR3 is 15 residues. After removal of 5 bases from V and 2 bases from J, the junction contained 6 bases not matched to a gene. CDR1 and CDR2 from the germline V gene are SGHTA and FQGTGA. For the CDR3, the DNA is TGTGCCAGCAGCGAATCCGGGACAGGGCAAGAGACCCAGTACTTC. Its translation: CASSESGTGQETQYF.

This clone was observed a single time. The rearrangement joins TRBV7-8 to TRBJ2-3; 14 nucleotides agree with TRBD2. Germline V gives CDR1 SGHVS, CDR2 FQNEAQ. This CDR3 contains 18 residues. Trimming took 3 bases from V and 1 from J; bases not matched to a gene: 6. CDR3 sequence reads: CASSLTSGGAGGTDTQYF. DNA for the CDR3: TGTGCCAGCAGCTTGACTAGCGGGGGGGCCGGCGGCACAGATACGCAGTATTTT.

V and J are TRBV15 and TRBJ2-3; D not certain. The germline CDR1 and CDR2 sequences are LNHNV and YYDKDF (reference sequence). The CDR3 covers 13 residues. V was trimmed by 3 bases and J by 7 bases, leaving 11 bases between them. The CDR3 is CATSSWATYTQYF. The CDR3 DNA is TGTGCCACCAGCAGTTGGGCCACTTATACGCAGTATTTT.

This chain joins TRBV6-5 and TRBJ2-7; the match to TRBD1 covers 8 bases. This CDR3 is built from 14 residues. V trimming: 4 bases; J trimming: 2 bases; junction bases outside the gene matches: 4. Germline values: CDR1 MNHEY, CDR2 SVGAGI. As DNA, the CDR3 is TGTGCCAGCAGTTCAAGACAGGGGCCCTACGAGCAGTACTTC. It is translated as CASSSRQGPYEQYF.

This rearrangement joins TRBV3-1 (or the pseudogene TRBV3-2) to TRBJ1-5; D gene uncertain. The CDR3 sequence is 13 residues long. Germline values: CDR1 LGHDT, CDR2 YNNKEL (reference sequence). Trimming took off 0 bases at V and 7 bases at J, with 7 bases between the two ends. In DNA form, the CDR3 reads TGTGCCAGCAGCCAAGACGAGGGACAGCCCCAGCATTTT. Encoded protein: CASSQDEGQPQHF.

This clone was counted only a few times. The V call is TRBV3-1 (or the pseudogene TRBV3-2), the J call TRBJ2-7, with 8 bases that match TRBD2. The CDR3 extends over 14 amino acids. CDR1 and CDR2 from the germline V gene are LGHDT and YNNKEL (reference sequence). The V segment lost 5 bases and the J segment 6 bases; nucleotides outside the gene matches: 9. CDR3 sequence: CASSVSGRAPEQYF. In DNA, the CDR3 is TGTGCCAGCAGCGTCTCCGGGAGGGCCCCCGAGCAGTACTTC.

CDR3 region: CASKGGLAATRRTDTQYF. In DNA, the CDR3 is TGTGCCAGCAAAGGAGGACTAGCGGCCACGAGGCGGACAGATACGCAGTATTTT. The chain has TRBV7-9 and TRBJ2-3; 10 bases agree with TRBD2. Trimming took 7 bases from V and 3 from J; bases not matched to a gene: 16. This CDR3 spans 18 amino acids. The germline CDR1 and CDR2 sequences are SEHNR and FQNEAQ (reference sequence).

The CDR3: CASSYASGEQFF. DNA for the CDR3: TGTGCCAGCAGCTACGCTAGCGGTGAGCAGTTCTTC. The rearrangement joins TRBV7-9 to TRBJ2-1; 7 bases are a match to TRBD2. Looked up from germline, CDR1 is SEHNR and CDR2 is FQNEAQ (reference sequence). V was clipped by 4 bases and J by 9 bases; unmatched bases: 3. The CDR3 is 12 residues long.

The V call is TRBV15, the J call TRBJ1-3, with D maybe TRBD1 (6 bases). V lost 0 bases and J lost 4, with 13 bases in between. The germline CDR1 and CDR2 sequences are LNHNV and YYDKDF (reference sequence). The CDR3 is 16 residues long. The CDR3 is CATSRDARGYGNTIYF. For the CDR3, the DNA is TGTGCCACCAGCAGAGATGCCAGGGGTTACGGAAACACCATATATTTT.

This sequence joins TRBV11-1 and TRBJ2-2, with D possibly matching TRBD2 (5 bases). Trimming took 1 base from V and 7 from J, leaving 16 bases between them. This CDR3 is 16 amino acids long. Per the germline V gene, CDR1 is SGHAT and CDR2 is FQDESV (reference sequence). Here the CDR3 DNA reads TGTGCCAGCAGCTTAGTAGCGACCCGTATCCGCGGGGAGCTGTTTTTT. Its protein is CASSLVATRIRGELFF.

The V call is TRBV30, the J call TRBJ2-1; 12 bases are shared with TRBD2. CDR3 size: 12 residues. V lost 4 bases, J lost 8 bases, and 0 bases stayed unmatched. Germline CDR1 reads GTSNPN; CDR2 reads SVGIG (reference sequence). The CDR3 region is CAWTSGRDEQFF. CDR3 DNA: TGTGCCTGGACTAGCGGGAGGGATGAGCAGTTCTTC.

This chain joins TRBV19 and TRBJ1-1, with D hard to call. Germline CDR1 is LNHDA and CDR2 is SQIVND (reference sequence). The CDR3 spans 14 residues. Trimming stripped 6 bases from V and 5 bases from J, with 16 bases between. The CDR3 region is CASSRTGAGTEAFF. CDR3 DNA: TGTGCCAGTAGCCGCACTGGAGCGGGGACTGAAGCTTTCTTT.

The chain carries TRBV5-5 and TRBJ2-2; D remains unclear. Trimming pared 5 bases from V and 4 bases from J, leaving 12 bases between. The CDR3 length is 14 residues. Germline V gene lookup returns CDR1 SGHKS and CDR2 YYEKEE (reference sequence). The CDR3 DNA is TGTGCCAGCAGTCTTACATTTCGCACCGGGGAGCTGTTTTTT. As protein: CASSLTFRTGELFF.

The V and J genes are TRBV7-9 and TRBJ1-5, with a weak D call TRBD1 (6 bases). Between the trimmed V and J ends, which lost 5 bases and 5 bases, there was a span of 13 bases. The CDR3 has 14 residues. CDR1 is SEHNR and CDR2 is FQNEAQ in the germline V gene (reference sequence). The CDR3, as DNA: TGTGCCAGCAGCGCACAGGGTCTTCATCAGCCCCAGCATTTT. Its translation is CASSAQGLHQPQHF.

This clone was seen more than once but under ten times. This chain joins TRBV3-1 (or the pseudogene TRBV3-2) and TRBJ1-2; D is possibly TRBD1 (6 bases). The CDR3 is made up of 15 amino acids. V dropped 0 bases and J dropped 8 bases, with 16 bases sitting between them. Germline assignment: CDR1 LGHDT and CDR2 YNNKEL (reference sequence). The CDR3 DNA sequence: TGTGCCAGCAGCCAAGAGAGGAGAACAGGGTCGGGCTACACCTTC. It is translated as CASSQERRTGSGYTF.

Concerning this clone itself: Additional DNA sequences in this sample encode the identical CDR3. The rearrangement uses TRBV27 and TRBJ1-1; D is ambiguous. Trimming stripped 2 bases from V and 1 base from J, with 5 bases between. The CDR3 consists of 13 residues. Germline CDR1 and CDR2: MNHEY and SMNVEV (reference sequence). The CDR3 DNA sequence: TGTGCCAGCAGTTTAGGAGGGAACACTGAAGCTTTCTTT. Translated, it gives CASSLGGNTEAFF.

CDR3 coding DNA: TGTGCCAGCACCAAAAAACAGGACAGTCGGGGCTACACCTTC. This codes for CASTKKQDSRGYTF. V usage is TRBV6-6 and J usage is TRBJ1-2; tentative D call: TRBD1 (6 bases). Trimming stripped 7 bases from V and 8 bases from J, with 20 bases between. Germline V CDR1 and CDR2: MNHNY, SVGAGI (reference sequence). CDR3 length: 14 amino acids.

This chain joins TRBV7-9 and TRBJ1-2; 9 nucleotides match TRBD1. The germline gives CDR1 SEHNR, CDR2 FQNEAQ (reference sequence). The CDR3 runs to 17 residues. Losses at the gene ends were 4 bases for V and 4 bases for J; bases not matched to a gene: 13. The CDR3 region is CASSWRTGEQLSYGYTF. In DNA, the CDR3 is TGTGCCAGCAGCTGGCGGACAGGGGAACAACTAAGCTATGGCTACACCTTC.

V usage is TRBV11-2 and J usage is TRBJ2-3; no clear D. Trimming removed 4 bases at V and 0 bases at J, with 20 bases between. Germline loops: CDR1 SGHAT, CDR2 FQNNGV. CDR3 length: 18 amino acids. As DNA, the CDR3 is TGTGCCAGCAGCTCTCTTCAGGTTTTAAGAGCAAGCACAGATACGCAGTATTTT. Its translation is CASSSLQVLRASTDTQYF.

This clone was recorded only once. This sequence joins TRBV6-5 and TRBJ1-2, with D possibly being TRBD1 (5 bases). This CDR3 contains 12 residues. CDR1 and CDR2 (germline): MNHEY, SVGAGI. Trimming took off 2 bases at V and 7 bases at J, with 8 bases between the two ends. CDR3 residues: CASSYPDIGYTF. The CDR3 DNA follows: TGTGCCAGCAGTTACCCGGACATTGGCTACACCTTC.

V is TRBV5-1 and J is TRBJ1-4; possible D gene TRBD1, 5 bases. The germline V and J ends were trimmed by 5 bases and 0 bases, with 17 bases remaining between them. The CDR3 covers 17 residues. Per germline, CDR1 SGHRS and CDR2 YFSETQ. The CDR3 DNA follows: TGCGCCAGCAGTCTCTACCCGGGGGAGGCAACTAATGAAAAACTGTTTTTT. This translates into CASSLYPGEATNEKLFF.

The V call is TRBV12-5, the J call TRBJ1-1; no firm D call. The CDR3 has 14 amino acids. Germline-derived CDR1 and CDR2 are LGHNT and FRNRAP. The V end was cut by 2 bases, the J end by 1 base, with 8 bases between. The chain's CDR3 is CASGLWSRNTEAFF. DNA of the CDR3: TGTGCTAGTGGTTTGTGGTCCAGGAACACTGAAGCTTTCTTT.

The chain combines TRBV5-1 with TRBJ2-7; tentatively, D is TRBD1 (6 bases). In germline, CDR1 is SGHRS, CDR2 YFSETQ. The CDR3 runs to 14 residues. Trimming took 9 bases from V and 6 from J, leaving 22 bases between them. This CDR3 reads CATGTGKQGAEQYF. For the CDR3, the DNA is TGCGCCACCGGGACCGGGAAACAGGGCGCCGAGCAGTACTTC.

The chain couples TRBV5-4 to TRBJ2-3; D perhaps matches TRBD2 (6 bases). V was clipped by 3 bases and J by 0 bases, with 20 bases between them. The CDR3 covers 18 residues. Germline V gene sequence: CDR1 SGHNT, CDR2 YYREEE (reference sequence). The CDR3 nucleotides are TGTGCCAGCAGCTCCGAGGCGCGGGGCCGCTCAAGCACAGATACGCAGTATTTT. This sequence encodes CASSSEARGRSSTDTQYF.

The V and J genes are TRBV5-1 and TRBJ2-5; D may be TRBD2 (7 bases). The V gene lost 3 bases and the J gene lost 4 bases, with 19 bases spanning the gap. The CDR3 is 16 residues long. From germline, CDR1 is SGHRS and CDR2 YFSETQ. CDR3 sequence (DNA): TGCGCCAGCAGCTCCCGCAGCGCGGGGGCGCGAGAGACCCAGTACTTC. Translation gives CASSSRSAGARETQYF.

In this sample, this clone turned up once. The J gene is TRBJ1-1, the V gene TRBV28, with 7 bases lining up with TRBD1. CDR1 and CDR2 (germline): MDHEN, SYDVKM. The V and J ends lost 3 bases and 8 bases, in that order; junction bases with no gene match: 6. The CDR3 spans 13 residues. The DNA of the CDR3 is TGTGCCAGCAGTTTGACAGGGCCTCTCGAAGCTTTCTTT. Its translation is CASSLTGPLEAFF. Drawing the rest from reference TRBV28 and TRBJ1-1, the complete variable domain is DVKVTQSSRYLVKRTGEKVFLECVQDMDHENMFWYRQDPGLGLRLIYFSYDVKMKEKGDIPEGYSVSREKKERFSLILESASTNQTSMYLCASSLTGPLEAFFGQGTRLTVV.

V gene TRBV14 combines with J gene TRBJ2-1; 7 nucleotides agree with TRBD2. V trimming: 4 bases; J trimming: 7 bases; junction bases outside the gene matches: 19. The germline V gene encodes CDR1 SGHDN and CDR2 FVKESK. The CDR3 runs to 18 residues. CDR3 bases: TGTGCCAGCAGCCGACTACAAAAGGAAACTAGCGCGGTTAATGAGCAGTTCTTC. It encodes CASSRLQKETSAVNEQFF.